The sequence of this T cell receptor beta chain was determined in a study of blood T cell repertoires in COVID-19. This clone was picked up one time. Repertoires were generated with immunoSEQ multiplex PCR, while TCRdb's copy carries only in-frame clones and drops some. This sample has 120,000 to 150,000 clones; roughly 80% occur once, and the top ten carry 6.2%. This receptor was taken from a woman aged 40 to 50 who had recovered from COVID-19. Sequencing was done on a sample of PBMCs or T cells enriched from blood (not recorded which).

CDR3 sequence reads: CASSYRQDTEAFF. The DNA of the CDR3 is TGTGCCAGCAGTTACCGACAGGACACTGAAGCTTTCTTT. This chain joins TRBV27 and TRBJ1-1, with D perhaps matching TRBD1 (6 bases). The V end lost 4 bases, the J end lost 3 bases, and 9 bases lay between the germline ends. The CDR3 covers 13 residues. The germline CDR1 and CDR2 sequences are MNHEY and SMNVEV (reference sequence).